This T cell receptor beta chain was identified in a study of CD8 T cells in ankylosing spondylitis. Study-level results: Clones tied to disease were said to be significantly enriched in matched ankylosing spondylitis synovial fluid. There were earlier reports of some motif variants in reactive arthritis synovial fluid and blood. There was a TCR beta motif, made of 7 or 8 highly homologous variants, that appeared characteristic of ankylosing spondylitis blood.

This clonotype was seen many times. Its antigen remains unidentified. Quantitative barcoded 5'-RACE was used to prepare TCR beta libraries. MiXCR, run by TCRdb on the 5' RACE reads, gives a single entry per CDR3 protein. Of under 400,000 distinct CDR3 sequences listed, 11% are singletons. This clonotype originated in a female donor with ankylosing spondylitis or in good health (not recorded which). The material sequenced was blood, either unsorted or a sorted T cell fraction (not recorded which).

For the CDR3, the DNA is TGTGCCAGCTCACCTTTAGCGGGAGGAACAAGCAATGAGCAGTTCTTC. Translated, it gives CASSPLAGGTSNEQFF. The chain couples TRBV18 to TRBJ2-1; TRBD2 agrees at 10 bases. Trimming at V came to 3 bases and at J to 6 bases, leaving 8 bases not matched to a gene. There are 16 residues in the CDR3. CDR1 KGHSH and CDR2 LQKENI come from the germline V gene.